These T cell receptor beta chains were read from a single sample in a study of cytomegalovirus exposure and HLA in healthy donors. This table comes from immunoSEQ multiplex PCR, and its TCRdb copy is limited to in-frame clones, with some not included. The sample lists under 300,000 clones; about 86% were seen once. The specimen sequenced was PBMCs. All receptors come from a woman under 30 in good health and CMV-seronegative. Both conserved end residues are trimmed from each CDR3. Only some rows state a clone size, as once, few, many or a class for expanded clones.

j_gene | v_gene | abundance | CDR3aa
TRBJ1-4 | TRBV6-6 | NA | ASSRTNGEKLF
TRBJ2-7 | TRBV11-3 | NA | ASSLRTGGPYEQY
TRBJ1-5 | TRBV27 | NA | ASSLKGGFNQPQH
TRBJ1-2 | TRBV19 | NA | ASSPQGLGYT
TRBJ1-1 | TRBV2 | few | ASGGFGGEAEAF
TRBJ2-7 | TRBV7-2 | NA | ASSLAFRTGESSYEQY
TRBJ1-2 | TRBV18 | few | ASSPGTGGRGYT
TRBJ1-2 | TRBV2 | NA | ASRTGANYGYT
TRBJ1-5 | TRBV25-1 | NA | ASSTTGNNQPQH
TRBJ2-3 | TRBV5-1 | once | ASSLEGREGADTQY